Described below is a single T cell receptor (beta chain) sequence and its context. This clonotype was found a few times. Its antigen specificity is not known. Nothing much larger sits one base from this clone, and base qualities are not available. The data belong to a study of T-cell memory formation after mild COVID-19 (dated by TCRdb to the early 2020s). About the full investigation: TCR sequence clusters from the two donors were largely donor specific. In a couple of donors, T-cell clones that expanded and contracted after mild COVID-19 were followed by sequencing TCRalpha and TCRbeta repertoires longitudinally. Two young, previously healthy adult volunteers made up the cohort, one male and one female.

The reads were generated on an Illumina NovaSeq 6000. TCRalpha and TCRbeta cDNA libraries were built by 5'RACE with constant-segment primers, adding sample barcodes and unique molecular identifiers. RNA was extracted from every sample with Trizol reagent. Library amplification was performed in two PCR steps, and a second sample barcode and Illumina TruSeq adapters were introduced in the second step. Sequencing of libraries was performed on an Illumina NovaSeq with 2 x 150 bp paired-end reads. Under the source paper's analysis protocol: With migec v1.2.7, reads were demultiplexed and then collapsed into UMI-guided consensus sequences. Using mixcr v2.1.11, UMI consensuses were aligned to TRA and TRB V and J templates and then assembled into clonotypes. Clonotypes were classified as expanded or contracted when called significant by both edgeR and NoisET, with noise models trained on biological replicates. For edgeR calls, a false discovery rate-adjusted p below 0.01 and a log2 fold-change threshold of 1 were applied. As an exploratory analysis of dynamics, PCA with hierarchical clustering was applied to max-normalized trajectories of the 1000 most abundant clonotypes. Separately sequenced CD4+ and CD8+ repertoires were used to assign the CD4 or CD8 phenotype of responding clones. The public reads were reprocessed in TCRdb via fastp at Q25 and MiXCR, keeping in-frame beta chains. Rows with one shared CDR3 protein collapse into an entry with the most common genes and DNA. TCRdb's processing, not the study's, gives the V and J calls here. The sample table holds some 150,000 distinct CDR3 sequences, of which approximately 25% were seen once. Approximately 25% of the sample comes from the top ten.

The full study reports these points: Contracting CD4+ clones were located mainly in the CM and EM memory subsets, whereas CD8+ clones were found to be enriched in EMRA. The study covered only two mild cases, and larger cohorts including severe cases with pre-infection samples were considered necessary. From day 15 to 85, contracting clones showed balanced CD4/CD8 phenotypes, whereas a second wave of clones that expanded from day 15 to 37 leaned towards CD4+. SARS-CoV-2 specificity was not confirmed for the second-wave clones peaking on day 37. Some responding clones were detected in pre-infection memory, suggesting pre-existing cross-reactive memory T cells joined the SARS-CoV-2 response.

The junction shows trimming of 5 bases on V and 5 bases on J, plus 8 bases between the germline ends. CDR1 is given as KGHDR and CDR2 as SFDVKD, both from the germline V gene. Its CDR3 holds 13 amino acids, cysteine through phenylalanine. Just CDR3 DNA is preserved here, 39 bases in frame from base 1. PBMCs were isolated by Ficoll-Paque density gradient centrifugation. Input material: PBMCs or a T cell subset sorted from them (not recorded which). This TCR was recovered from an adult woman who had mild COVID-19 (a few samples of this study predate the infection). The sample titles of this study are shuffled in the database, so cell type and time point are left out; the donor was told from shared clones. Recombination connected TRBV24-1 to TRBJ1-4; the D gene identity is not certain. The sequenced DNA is TGTGCCACCAGTGCGGCGGGAAATGAAAAACTGTTTTTT. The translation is CATSAAGNEKLFF.